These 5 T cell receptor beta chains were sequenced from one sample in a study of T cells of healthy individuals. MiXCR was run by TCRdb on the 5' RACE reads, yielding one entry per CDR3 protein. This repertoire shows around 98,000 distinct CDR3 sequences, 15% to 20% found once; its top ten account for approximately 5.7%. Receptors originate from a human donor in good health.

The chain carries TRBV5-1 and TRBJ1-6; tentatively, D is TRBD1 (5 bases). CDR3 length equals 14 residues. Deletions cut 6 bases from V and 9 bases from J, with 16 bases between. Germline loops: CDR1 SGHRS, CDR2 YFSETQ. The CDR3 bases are TGCGCCAGCACCCCGACCGCGGGGGTTTCACCCCTCCACTTT. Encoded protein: CASTPTAGVSPLHF.

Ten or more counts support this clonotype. CDR3 sequence reads: CASSFDSGTGVAGELFF. The CDR3 nucleotides are TGTGCCAGCAGCTTCGATTCCGGGACAGGGGTTGCCGGGGAGCTGTTTTTT. This chain joins TRBV5-5 and TRBJ2-2; 10 bases fit TRBD1. V lost 2 bases, J lost 6 bases, and 10 bases stayed unmatched. CDR3 length equals 17 residues. Germline CDR1 reads SGHKS; CDR2 reads YYEKEE (reference sequence).

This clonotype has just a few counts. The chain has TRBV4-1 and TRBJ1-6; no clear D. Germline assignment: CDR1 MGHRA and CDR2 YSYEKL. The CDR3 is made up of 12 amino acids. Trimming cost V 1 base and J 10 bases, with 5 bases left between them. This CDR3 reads CASSQVRSPLHF. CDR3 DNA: TGCGCCAGCAGCCAAGTGAGGTCACCCCTCCACTTT.

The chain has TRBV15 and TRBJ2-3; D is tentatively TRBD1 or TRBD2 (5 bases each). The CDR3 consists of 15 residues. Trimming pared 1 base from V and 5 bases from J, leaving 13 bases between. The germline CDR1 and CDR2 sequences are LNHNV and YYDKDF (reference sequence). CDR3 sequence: CATSRVGTGGDTQYF. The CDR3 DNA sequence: TGTGCCACCAGCAGAGTAGGGACGGGTGGAGATACGCAGTATTTT.

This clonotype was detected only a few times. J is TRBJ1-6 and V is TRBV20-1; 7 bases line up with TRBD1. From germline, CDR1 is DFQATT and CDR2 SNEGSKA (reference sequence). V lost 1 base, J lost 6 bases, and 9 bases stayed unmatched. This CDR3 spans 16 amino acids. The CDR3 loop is CSARVYGQASNSPLHF. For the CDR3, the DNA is TGCAGTGCTAGAGTCTACGGACAGGCCTCTAATTCACCCCTCCACTTT.